The entry below gives a single T cell receptor beta chain sequence along with its context. A few counts support this clone. Which antigen it targets is not known. There are no base qualities to consult, and no much larger clone falls within one base. The data belong to a study of follicular helper T cells after annual influenza vaccination (dated by TCRdb to the late 2010s). A note on the overall study: After each seasonal influenza vaccination, blood was collected on days 0, 7 and 28. Some subjects were followed across successive annual vaccinations spanning the 2013-2014, 2014-2015 and 2015-2016 seasons to study recall of cTfh clones. One week after vaccination, a second recruited cohort of roughly 11 subjects (Table S1) displayed a similar ICOS+CD38+ cTfh response. Multi-year samples were available from six subjects, with four subjects covering two vaccination seasons and two subjects covering three seasons. Samples from 2013-2014 were cryopreserved, whereas samples from about 2015 were processed immediately after collection. General study outcomes and caveats: Successive annual vaccinations recalled a recurring oligoclonal ICOS+CD38+ cTfh response that included tetramer and AIM influenza-specific clonotypes. ICOS+CD38+ cTfh clonality correlated with the frequency of that population, and its change correlated with the change in circulating plasmablast frequency. Rare clonotypes could not be sampled because productive TCRB sequences were recovered from only roughly 9-20% of the analyzed cells. Day 7 ICOS+CD38+ clones were most often found later in ICOS-CD38- cTfh, suggesting that subset may serve as a memory reservoir.

Library generation was performed with the immunoSEQ multiplex PCR assay. Adaptive Biotechnologies handled the TCRB amplification, library preparation, sequencing and preliminary bioinformatics at Survey level resolution. TCRB sequencing used multiplex PCR amplification of genomic DNA from sorted cTfh populations. Processing in the source paper ran as follows. Clonality was calculated in R as 1 minus normalized Shannon entropy, and the Gini index was computed with the R package ineq. Overlap score was defined as the summed counts of shared sequences divided by the total counts of all sequences in both compared samples. The significance of shared clonotypes was tested with Fisher's exact test, assuming a theoretical repertoire of 10^7 TCRB sequences. Entries here come from immuneACCESS through TCRdb and include only in-frame sequences with V and J called. Some clones fail to appear in such tables; in the studies checked, an unresolved V gene covers under half of the shortfall, and the cause of the remainder is unknown. V, J and clone size are taken as reported in that table, and D and trimming were inferred from the DNA itself. This sample holds roughly 4,200 clones; roughly four fifths were observed only once. Clones ranked in the top ten supply 0.87% of the sample.

V drops 0 bases and J drops 10 bases, leaving 11 bases in between. The CDR3 runs 13 amino acids, cysteine and phenylalanine included. Just CDR3 DNA is preserved here, 39 bases in frame from base 1. As encoded in the germline V gene, CDR1 is SGHRS while CDR2 is YFSETQ. Taken with the paper, the label for time point translates to: 2015-2016 season, 7 days after influenza vaccination. Adults received seasonal inactivated influenza vaccine (Fluvarix), and TCRB sequencing tracked sorted blood CD4 subsets before and after vaccination. To be eligible, subjects had to live in the community and must not have received influenza vaccine in the previous 6 months. Influenza vaccine contraindications, substance abuse, HIV/AIDS, active malignancy, immunomodulatory medication and active illness such as respiratory infection were included among the exclusion criteria. Per time point, between 40 and 100 mL of blood was sampled. Circulating Tfh were defined as non-naive CD4+CXCR5+PD-1+ cells, and these cells were sorted into ICOS+CD38+ and ICOS-CD38- fractions. Either Ficoll-Paque PLUS or SepMate separation was used to isolate PBMC. Before DNA was extracted, the cell subsets were sorted from PBMC using a BD FACS Aria.

This clonotype was sampled from an adult who received the influenza vaccine. Sequenced material: CXCR5+ CD38- circulating T follicular helper cells from blood, taken 7 days after influenza vaccination. The cell subset or site tag for this specimen amounts to: circulating Tfh, non-naive CD4+CXCR5+PD-1+ (ICOS+CD38+ or ICOS-CD38-). The rearrangement joined TRBV5-1 to TRBJ2-1; the D gene cannot be resolved reliably. The CDR3 corresponds to CASSLELIREQFF. The DNA sequence is as follows: TGCGCCAGCAGCTTGGAGCTGATCCGGGAGCAGTTCTTC.